The rows below give T cell receptor beta chains drawn from one sample of a study of blood T cell repertoires in COVID-19. Sequencing was performed with immunoSEQ multiplex PCR; in TCRdb, only in-frame clones are kept and a portion is missing. The table includes roughly 250,000 clones, roughly 84% detected once. Material: peripheral blood. The origin of the receptors is a woman in her forties or fifties with acute or convalescent COVID-19. Both conserved end residues are part of each CDR3. The D gene is left open where the match is weak. A row's size may be missing; if present it is once, few, many or a size class.

TRBJ1-2 | . | TRBV30 | TRBD1 | TGTGCCTGGAGTCCAGGGACAGTAACCTATGGCTACACCTTC | CAWSPGTVTYGYTF
TRBJ2-1 | . | TRBV6-5 | TRBD1 | TGTGCCAGCAGTTCCATTATAAGGGGGCATGAGCAGTTCTTC | CASSSIIRGHEQFF
TRBJ2-7 | . | TRBV28 | . | TGTGCCAGCAGTCTAACCTACGAGCAGTACTTC | CASSLTYEQYF
TRBJ1-1 | . | TRBV7-8 | TRBD1 | TGTGCCAGCAGCCTCGTTACAGGGGGGAACACTGAAGCTTTCTTT | CASSLVTGGNTEAFF
TRBJ1-2 | . | TRBV7-2 | . | TGTGCCAGCAGCTTTTACAGGGCACAGAATGGCTACACCTTC | CASSFYRAQNGYTF
TRBJ1-3 | . | TRBV21-1 | . | TGTGCCAGCAGCCAAGTATGGCAGGGGGTTCACACCATATATTTT | CASSQVWQGVHTIYF
TRBJ2-5 | . | TRBV9 | . | TGTGCCAGCAGCCCCCGCAGGGGCCAAGAGACCCAGTACTTC | CASSPRRGQETQYF
TRBJ2-2 | . | TRBV28 | . | TGTGCCAGCAGTTTAGAGGGGGCGAACACCGGGGAGCTGTTTTTT | CASSLEGANTGELFF
TRBJ1-1 | once | TRBV5-1 | . | TGCGCCAGCAGCTTTGAGTCGAACACTGAAGCTTTCTTT | CASSFESNTEAFF
TRBJ2-3 | . | TRBV10-3 | TRBD2 | TGTGCCATCAGTGAGCTTGGGACTAGCGGGAGGGAGGGAGATACGCAGTATTTT | CAISELGTSGREGDTQYF
TRBJ2-1 | . | TRBV19 | . | TGTGCCAGTAGTATTGGTACTAGCTCGGGTGAGCAGTTCTTC | CASSIGTSSGEQFF
TRBJ2-1 | . | TRBV3-1/TRBV3-2 | TRBD2 | TGTGCCAGCAGCCAAATATCGGGGGGGAATGAGCAGTTCTTC | CASSQISGGNEQFF
TRBJ2-1 | once | TRBV5-4 | . | TGTGCCAGCAGCGCAAGGACAACCGACAATGAGCAGTTCTTC | CASSARTTDNEQFF
TRBJ2-1 | . | TRBV6-6 | TRBD1 | TGTGCCAGCAGCCAGGGACAGGGGACAGGCGATGAGCAGTTCTTC | CASSQGQGTGDEQFF
TRBJ1-4 | . | TRBV6-5 | TRBD1 | TGTGCCAGCAGCCCCACAGGGGGATCTAATGAAAAACTGTTTTTT | CASSPTGGSNEKLFF
TRBJ2-1 | once | TRBV24-1 | TRBD1 | TGTGCCACCAGTGGGACCGTCGGACAGGGGTGGGATGAGCAGTTCTTC | CATSGTVGQGWDEQFF
TRBJ2-7 | . | TRBV6-5 | TRBD1 | TGTGCCAGCGCTTCCGGGGGACAGGGGGCTTACGAGCAGTACTTC | CASASGGQGAYEQYF
TRBJ2-5 | . | TRBV28 | TRBD2 | TGTGCCAGCAGATCACCTCTAAATTTGGCGGGGGGGCAGGAGACCCAGTACTTC | CASRSPLNLAGGQETQYF
TRBJ1-3 | . | TRBV28 | . | TGTGCCAGCTCCCCACCCGGGGGGAGCTCTGGAAACACCATATATTTT | CASSPPGGSSGNTIYF
TRBJ1-3 | . | TRBV5-1 | TRBD1 | TGCGCCAGCAGCACCGGGACAGGGAGCAACACCATATATTTT | CASSTGTGSNTIYF
TRBJ1-3 | once | TRBV4-2 | TRBD1 | TGTGCCAGCAGCCAAGATCTGGAAGGGGGCCCTGGAAACACCATATATTTT | CASSQDLEGGPGNTIYF
TRBJ2-7 | . | TRBV5-1 | TRBD2 | TGCGCCAGCAGCTTGGGGACTAGCGGGAACGCCCGGTACGAGCAGTACTTC | CASSLGTSGNARYEQYF
TRBJ1-1 | . | TRBV28 | TRBD1 | TGTGCCAGCAGTATCCAGGGGGTAACACCTGAAGCTTTCTTT | CASSIQGVTPEAFF
TRBJ1-1 | . | TRBV5-4 | . | TGTGCCAGCAGCTTGGGACAGGTTAACACTGAAGCTTTCTTT | CASSLGQVNTEAFF
TRBJ2-5 | . | TRBV27 | . | TGTGCCAGCGCAGAGCGTCGCCAAGAGACCCAGTACTTC | CASAERRQETQYF
TRBJ1-4 | . | TRBV5-1 | . | TGCGCCAGCAGCTTGGAACAGTTGGATGAAAAACTGTTTTTT | CASSLEQLDEKLFF
TRBJ1-1 | . | TRBV5-1 | . | TGCGCCAGCAGCTCTAAGCAAAGCAGACTGTTCACTGAAGCTTTCTTT | CASSSKQSRLFTEAFF
TRBJ2-1 | . | TRBV13 | . | TGTGCCAGTGGGCCGCGAAGGAACAATGAGCAGTTCTTC | CASGPRRNNEQFF
TRBJ1-3 | few | TRBV19 | . | TGTGCCAGTACCAAATCGGGGGTTGGAAACACCATATATTTT | CASTKSGVGNTIYF
TRBJ1-4 | . | TRBV7-8 | . | TGTGCCAGCAGCCGGACAGCAACTAATGAAAAACTGTTTTTT | CASSRTATNEKLFF
TRBJ1-2 | . | TRBV5-1 | TRBD1 | TGCGCCAGCAGCGAGGCCGGGACAGCTAACTATGGCTACACCTTC | CASSEAGTANYGYTF
TRBJ2-2 | . | TRBV19 | . | TGTGCCAGTAGTACCCGCACCGGGGAGCTGTTTTTT | CASSTRTGELFF
TRBJ2-5 | . | TRBV4-1 | TRBD1 | TGCGCCAGCAGCCAAGGGGACAGGGCCCAAGAGACCCAGTACTTC | CASSQGDRAQETQYF
TRBJ2-3 | . | TRBV9 | . | TGTGCCAGCAGCGTTCGTAACTTTGAACGAGATACGCAGTATTTT | CASSVRNFERDTQYF
TRBJ1-5 | . | TRBV7-2 | TRBD1 | TGTGCCAGCAGCCCGAAGGACAGGGTAGGAGGCAATCAGCCCCAGCATTTT | CASSPKDRVGGNQPQHF
TRBJ1-6 | once | TRBV11-2 | . | TGTGCCAGCAGCTTAGCGGCAGGGGTGGATTCACCCCTCCACTTT | CASSLAAGVDSPLHF
TRBJ1-2 | few | TRBV2 | TRBD1 | TGTGCCAGCAGTCCGGGACAGGGTCGCGGCTACACCTTC | CASSPGQGRGYTF
TRBJ2-2 | . | TRBV6-5 | . | TGTGCCAGCAGAAGACAGGGAGGCACCGGGGAGCTGTTTTTT | CASRRQGGTGELFF
TRBJ2-7 | . | TRBV2 | . | TGTGCCAGCATGCGGAACTACGAGCAGTACTTC | CASMRNYEQYF
TRBJ1-2 | . | TRBV30 | . | TGTGCCTGGGACACGGATTTCTATGGCTACACCTTC | CAWDTDFYGYTF
TRBJ2-5 | . | TRBV12-3/TRBV12-4 | . | TGTGCCAGCAGTTTAAGGGGGACCCAGTACTTC | CASSLRGTQYF
TRBJ2-1 | once | TRBV5-1 | TRBD2 | TGCGCCAGCAGCTTTCTAGCGGGAGAAGAGGGGAATGAGCAGTTCTTC | CASSFLAGEEGNEQFF
TRBJ2-2 | . | TRBV7-8 | TRBD1 | TGTGCCAGCAGCCGGGGACAGGGCGGGACCGGGGAGCTGTTTTTT | CASSRGQGGTGELFF
TRBJ1-2 | few | TRBV28 | . | TGTGCCAGCAGTTTAGAAGGCGAGGGGGTGACCACCTTC | CASSLEGEGVTTF
TRBJ1-2 | few | TRBV3-1/TRBV3-2 | TRBD1 | TGTGCCAGCAGCCAAGCAGGACAGGGGGTAGGTGGCTACACCTTC | CASSQAGQGVGGYTF
TRBJ1-2 | . | TRBV30 | TRBD1 | TGTGCCTGGAGTACATCCGGGACAGGGATCTATGGCTACACCTTC | CAWSTSGTGIYGYTF
TRBJ1-1 | few | TRBV27 | . | TGTGCCAGCAGTTTACAACAGGGTATCACTGAAGCTTTCTTT | CASSLQQGITEAFF
TRBJ2-3 | . | TRBV11-2 | . | TGTGCCAGCAGCTTAGGGGAGCCCCCAGATACGCAGTATTTT | CASSLGEPPDTQYF
TRBJ2-7 | . | TRBV12-3/TRBV12-4 | TRBD1 | TGTGCCAGCAAGGGACAGGGGGCTGGGGAGCAGTACTTC | CASKGQGAGEQYF
TRBJ2-1 | . | TRBV2 | TRBD1 | TGTGCCAGCAGTAATGACAGGGGGGGTTACAATGAGCAGTTCTTC | CASSNDRGGYNEQFF
TRBJ2-3 | . | TRBV2 | TRBD1 | TGTGCCAGCAGTGAGGGGGACAGGGCTTCAGATACGCAGTATTTT | CASSEGDRASDTQYF